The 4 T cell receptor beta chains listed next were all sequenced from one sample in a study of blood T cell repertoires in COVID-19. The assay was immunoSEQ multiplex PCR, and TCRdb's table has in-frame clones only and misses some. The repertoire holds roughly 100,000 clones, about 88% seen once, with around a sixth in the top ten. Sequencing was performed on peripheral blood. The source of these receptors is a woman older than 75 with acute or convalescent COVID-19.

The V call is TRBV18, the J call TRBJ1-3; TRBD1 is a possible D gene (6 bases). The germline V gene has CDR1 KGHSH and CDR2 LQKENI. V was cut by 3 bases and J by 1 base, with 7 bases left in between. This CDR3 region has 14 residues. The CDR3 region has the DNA TGTGCCAGCTCACCCCAGGGGTCTGGAAACACCATATATTTT. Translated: CASSPQGSGNTIYF.

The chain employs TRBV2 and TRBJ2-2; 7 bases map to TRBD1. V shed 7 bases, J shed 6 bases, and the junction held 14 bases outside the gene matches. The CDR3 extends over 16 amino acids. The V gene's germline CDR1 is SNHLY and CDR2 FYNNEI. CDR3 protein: CASTYLGQDGSGELFF. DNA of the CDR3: TGTGCCAGCACATACTTAGGACAGGACGGATCCGGGGAGCTGTTTTTT. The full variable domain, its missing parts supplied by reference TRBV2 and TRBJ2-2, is EPEVTQTPSHQVTQMGQEVILRCVPISNHLYFYWYRQILGQKVEFLVSFYNNEISEKSEIFDDQFSVERPDGSNFTLKIRSTKLEDSAMYFCASTYLGQDGSGELFFGEGSRLTVL.

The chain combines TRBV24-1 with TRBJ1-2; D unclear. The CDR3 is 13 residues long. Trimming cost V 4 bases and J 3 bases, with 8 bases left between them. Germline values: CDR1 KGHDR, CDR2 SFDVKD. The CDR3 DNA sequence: TGTGCCACCAGTGACCGACGGGACTATGGCTACACCTTC. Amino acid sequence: CATSDRRDYGYTF.

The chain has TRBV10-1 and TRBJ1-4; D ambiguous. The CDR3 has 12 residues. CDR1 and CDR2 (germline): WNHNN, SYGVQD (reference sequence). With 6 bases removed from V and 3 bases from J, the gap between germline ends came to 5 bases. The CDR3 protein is CASRSANEKLFF. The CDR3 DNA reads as TGCGCCAGCAGGAGCGCTAATGAAAAACTGTTTTTT.